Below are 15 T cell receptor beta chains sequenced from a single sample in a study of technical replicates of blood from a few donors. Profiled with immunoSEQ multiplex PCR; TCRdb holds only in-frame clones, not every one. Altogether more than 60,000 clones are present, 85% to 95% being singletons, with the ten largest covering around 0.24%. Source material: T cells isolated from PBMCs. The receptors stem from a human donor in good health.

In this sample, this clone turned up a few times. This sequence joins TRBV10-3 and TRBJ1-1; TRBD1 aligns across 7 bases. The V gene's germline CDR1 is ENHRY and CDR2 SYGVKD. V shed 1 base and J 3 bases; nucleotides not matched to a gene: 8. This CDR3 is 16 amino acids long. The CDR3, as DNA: TGTGCCATCAGTGAGTACAGGGGAAGAGTGGACACTGAAGCTTTCTTT. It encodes CAISEYRGRVDTEAFF.

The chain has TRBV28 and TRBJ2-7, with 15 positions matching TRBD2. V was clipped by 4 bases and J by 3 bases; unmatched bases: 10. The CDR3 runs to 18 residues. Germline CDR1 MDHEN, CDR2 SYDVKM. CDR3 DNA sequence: TGTGCCAGCAGTTCCAACGGACTAGCGGGAGGGGGGAACTACGAGCAGTACTTC. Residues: CASSSNGLAGGGNYEQYF.

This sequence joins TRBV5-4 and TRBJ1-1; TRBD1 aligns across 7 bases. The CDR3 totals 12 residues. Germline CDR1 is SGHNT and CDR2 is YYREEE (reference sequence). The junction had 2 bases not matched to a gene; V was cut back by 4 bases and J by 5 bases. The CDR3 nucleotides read TGTGCCAGCAGCGGCAGGGGGACTGAAGCTTTCTTT. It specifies CASSGRGTEAFF.

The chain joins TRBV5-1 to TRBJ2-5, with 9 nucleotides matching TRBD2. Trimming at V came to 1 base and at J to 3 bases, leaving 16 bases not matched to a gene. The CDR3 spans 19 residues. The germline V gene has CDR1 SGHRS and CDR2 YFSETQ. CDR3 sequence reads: CASSLRAASGISLKETQYF. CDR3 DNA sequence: TGCGCCAGCAGCTTGCGTGCGGCTAGCGGGATAAGTTTGAAAGAGACCCAGTACTTC.

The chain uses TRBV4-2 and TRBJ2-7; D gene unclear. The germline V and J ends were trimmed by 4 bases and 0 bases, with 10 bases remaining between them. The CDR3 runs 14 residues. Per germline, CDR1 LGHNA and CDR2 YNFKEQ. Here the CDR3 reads CASSPTGPSYEQYF. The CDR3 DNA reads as TGTGCCAGCAGCCCGACTGGTCCCTCCTACGAGCAGTACTTC.

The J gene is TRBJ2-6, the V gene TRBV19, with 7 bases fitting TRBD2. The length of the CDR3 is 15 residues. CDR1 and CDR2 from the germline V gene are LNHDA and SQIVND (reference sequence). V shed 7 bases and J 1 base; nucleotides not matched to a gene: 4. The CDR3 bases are TGTGCCAGTACCAGGGAGGGGTCTGGGGCCAACGTCCTGACTTTC. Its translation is CASTREGSGANVLTF.

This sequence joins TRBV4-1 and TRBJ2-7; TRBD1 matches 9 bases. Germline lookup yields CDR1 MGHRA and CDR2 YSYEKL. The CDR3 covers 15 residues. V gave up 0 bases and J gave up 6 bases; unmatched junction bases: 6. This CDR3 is CASSQEDRGISEQYF. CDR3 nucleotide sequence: TGCGCCAGCAGCCAAGAAGACAGGGGGATCAGCGAGCAGTACTTC.

CDR3 nucleotide sequence: TGTGCCAGCAGCTTACAGACATACCAAGAGACCCAGTACTTC. The encoded protein is CASSLQTYQETQYF. The chain employs TRBV7-9 and TRBJ2-5, with D uncertain. Germline V CDR1 and CDR2: SEHNR, FQNEAQ (reference sequence). Deletions cut 2 bases from V and 0 bases from J, with 7 bases between. The CDR3 totals 14 residues. Full variable domain (remainder filled in from reference TRBV7-9 and TRBJ2-5): DTGVSQNPRHKITKRGQNVTFRCDPISEHNRLYWYRQTLGQGPEFLTYFQNEAQLEKSRLLSDRFSAERPKGSFSTLEIQRTEQGDSAMYLCASSLQTYQETQYFGPGTRLLVL.

CDR3 nucleotide sequence: TGTGCCAGTATTTCGGCGGGAAGAAGCCCCAATGAGCAGTTCTTC. Amino acids: CASISAGRSPNEQFF. This chain links TRBV19 with TRBJ2-1; maybe TRBD2 (6 bases). The CDR3 totals 15 residues. CDR1 LNHDA and CDR2 SQIVND come from the germline V gene (reference sequence). V lost 7 bases and J lost 6, with 19 bases in between.

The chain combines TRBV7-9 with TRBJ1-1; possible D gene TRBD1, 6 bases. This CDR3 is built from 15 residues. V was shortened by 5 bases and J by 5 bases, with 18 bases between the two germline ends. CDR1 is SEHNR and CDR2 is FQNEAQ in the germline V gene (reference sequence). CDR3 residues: CASSGGGLLRTEAFF. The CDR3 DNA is TGTGCCAGCAGCGGGGGGGGGCTCCTCCGGACTGAAGCTTTCTTT.

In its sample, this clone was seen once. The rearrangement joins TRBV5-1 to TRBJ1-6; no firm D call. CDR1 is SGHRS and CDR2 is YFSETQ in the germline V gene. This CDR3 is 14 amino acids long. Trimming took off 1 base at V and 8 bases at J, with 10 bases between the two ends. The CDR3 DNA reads TGCGCCAGCAGCTTGTCTCAGGAAGATTCACCCCTCCACTTT. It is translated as CASSLSQEDSPLHF.

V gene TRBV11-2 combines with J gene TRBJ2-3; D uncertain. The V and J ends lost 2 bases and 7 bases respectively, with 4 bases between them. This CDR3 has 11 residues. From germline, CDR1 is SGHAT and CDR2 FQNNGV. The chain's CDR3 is CASSLHYTQYF. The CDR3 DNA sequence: TGTGCCAGCAGCTTACACTATACGCAGTATTTT.

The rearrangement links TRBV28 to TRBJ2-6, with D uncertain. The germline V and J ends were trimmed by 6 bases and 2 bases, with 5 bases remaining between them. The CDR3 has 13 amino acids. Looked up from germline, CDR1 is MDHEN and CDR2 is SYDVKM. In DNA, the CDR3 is TGTGCCAGCAGACTAACTGGGGCCAACGTCCTGACTTTC. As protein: CASRLTGANVLTF.

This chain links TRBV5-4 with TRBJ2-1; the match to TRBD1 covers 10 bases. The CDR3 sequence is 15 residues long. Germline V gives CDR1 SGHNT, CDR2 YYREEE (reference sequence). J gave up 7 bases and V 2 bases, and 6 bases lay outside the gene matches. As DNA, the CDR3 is TGTGCCAGCAGCTTTACGGACAGGGGGTGGAATGAGCAGTTCTTC. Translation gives CASSFTDRGWNEQFF.

CDR3 protein: CASSEAGLGGDTQYF. In DNA form, the CDR3 reads TGTGCCAGCAGTGAAGCCGGACTAGGGGGAGATACGCAGTATTTT. J is TRBJ2-3 and V is TRBV6-4; D possibly corresponds to TRBD2 (7 bases). Germline loops: CDR1 MRHNA, CDR2 SNTAGT. V was shortened by 3 bases and J by 5 bases, with 15 bases between the two germline ends. This CDR3 is 15 amino acids long.